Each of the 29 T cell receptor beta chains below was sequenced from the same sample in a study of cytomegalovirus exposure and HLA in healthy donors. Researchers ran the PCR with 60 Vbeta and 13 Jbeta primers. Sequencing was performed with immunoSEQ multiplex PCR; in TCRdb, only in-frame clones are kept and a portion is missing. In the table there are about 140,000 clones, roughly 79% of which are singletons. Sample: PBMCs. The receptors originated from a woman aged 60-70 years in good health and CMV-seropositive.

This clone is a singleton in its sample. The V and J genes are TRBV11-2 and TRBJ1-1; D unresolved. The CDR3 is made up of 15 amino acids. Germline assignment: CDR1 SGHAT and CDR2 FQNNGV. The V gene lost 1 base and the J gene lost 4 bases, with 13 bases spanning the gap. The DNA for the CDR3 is TGTGCCAGCAGCTTAGCGGCGGGCCTGGGCACTGAAGCTTTCTTT. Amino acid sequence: CASSLAAGLGTEAFF.

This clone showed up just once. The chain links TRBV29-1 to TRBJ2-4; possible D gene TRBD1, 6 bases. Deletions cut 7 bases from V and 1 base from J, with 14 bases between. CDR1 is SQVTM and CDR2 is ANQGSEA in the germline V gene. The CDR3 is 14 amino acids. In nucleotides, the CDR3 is TGCAGCGCAGAGGGGGTAGAGGCCAAAAACATTCAGTACTTC. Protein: CSAEGVEAKNIQYF.

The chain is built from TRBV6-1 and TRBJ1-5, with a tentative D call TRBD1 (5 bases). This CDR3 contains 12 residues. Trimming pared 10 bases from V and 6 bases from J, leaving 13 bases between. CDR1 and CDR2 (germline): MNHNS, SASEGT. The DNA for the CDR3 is TGTGCCATAAGGCAGGGTCCTCAGCCCCAGCATTTT. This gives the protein CAIRQGPQPQHF.

The CDR3 loop is CASSLAIPRNNEQFF. The DNA for the CDR3 is TGTGCCAGCAGCTTAGCGATTCCCAGGAACAATGAGCAGTTCTTC. The chain is built from TRBV7-2 and TRBJ2-1; no reliable D call. Germline CDR1 is SGHTA and CDR2 is FQGNSA. Deletions cut 0 bases from V and 5 bases from J, with 11 bases between. This CDR3 spans 15 amino acids.

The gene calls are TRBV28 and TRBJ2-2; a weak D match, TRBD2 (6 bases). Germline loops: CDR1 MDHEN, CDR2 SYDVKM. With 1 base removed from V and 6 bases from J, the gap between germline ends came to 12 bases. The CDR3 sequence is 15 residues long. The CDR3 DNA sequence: TGTGCCAGCAGTTTATCCGGGAGTTGGTCCGGGGAGCTGTTTTTT. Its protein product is CASSLSGSWSGELFF.

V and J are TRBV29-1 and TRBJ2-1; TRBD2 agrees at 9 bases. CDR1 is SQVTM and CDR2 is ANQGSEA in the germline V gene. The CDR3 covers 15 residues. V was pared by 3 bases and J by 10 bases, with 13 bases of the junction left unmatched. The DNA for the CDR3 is TGCAGCGTTGATGGTGCGACTAGCGGCAGCGGGGAGCAGTTCTTC. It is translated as CSVDGATSGSGEQFF.

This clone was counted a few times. The CDR3 sequence is CASRGGPGWSTDTQYF. Written as DNA, the CDR3 is TGTGCCAGCAGGGGAGGGCCCGGTTGGAGCACAGATACGCAGTATTTT. The J gene is TRBJ2-3, the V gene TRBV27; 7 bases are shared with TRBD2. CDR3 length: 16 amino acids. Germline V gene lookup returns CDR1 MNHEY and CDR2 SMNVEV (reference sequence). J gave up 0 bases and V 6 bases, and 9 bases lay outside the gene matches.

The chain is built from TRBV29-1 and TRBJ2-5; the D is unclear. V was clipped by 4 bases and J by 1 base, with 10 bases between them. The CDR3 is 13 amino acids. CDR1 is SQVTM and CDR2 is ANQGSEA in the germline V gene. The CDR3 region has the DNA TGCAGCGTTGCAAGTACAACCCAAGAGACCCAGTACTTC. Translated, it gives CSVASTTQETQYF.

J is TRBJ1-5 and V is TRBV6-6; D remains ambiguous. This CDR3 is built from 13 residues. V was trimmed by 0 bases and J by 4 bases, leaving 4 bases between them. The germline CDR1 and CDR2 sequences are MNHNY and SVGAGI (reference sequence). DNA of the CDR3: TGTGCCAGCAGTTACTCGAGAAATCAGCCCCAGCATTTT. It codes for CASSYSRNQPQHF.

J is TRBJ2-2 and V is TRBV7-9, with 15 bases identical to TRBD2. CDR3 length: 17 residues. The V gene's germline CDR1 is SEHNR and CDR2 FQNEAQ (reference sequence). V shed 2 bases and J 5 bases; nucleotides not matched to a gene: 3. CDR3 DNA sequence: TGTGCCAGCAGCTTAACCGGGACTAGCGGGAGGACCGGGGAGCTGTTTTTT. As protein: CASSLTGTSGRTGELFF.

The CDR3 spells CASSWGVGGLSSYEQYF. DNA of the CDR3: TGTGCCAGCAGTTGGGGCGTGGGGGGGCTAAGCTCCTACGAGCAGTACTTC. The chain joins TRBV28 to TRBJ2-7; perhaps TRBD2 as D (7 bases). Looked up from germline, CDR1 is MDHEN and CDR2 is SYDVKM. The CDR3 runs to 17 residues. V was clipped by 4 bases and J by 0 bases, with 19 bases between them.

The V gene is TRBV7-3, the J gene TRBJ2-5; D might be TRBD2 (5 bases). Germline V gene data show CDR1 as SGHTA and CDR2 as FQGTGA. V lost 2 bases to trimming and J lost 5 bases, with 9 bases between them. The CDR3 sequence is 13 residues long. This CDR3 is CASSLFLAETQYF. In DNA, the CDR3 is TGTGCCAGCAGCTTATTTCTAGCTGAGACCCAGTACTTC.

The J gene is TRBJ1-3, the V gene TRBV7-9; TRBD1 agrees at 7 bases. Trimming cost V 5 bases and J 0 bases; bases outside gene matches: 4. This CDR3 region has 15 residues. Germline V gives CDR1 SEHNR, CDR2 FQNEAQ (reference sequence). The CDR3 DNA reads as TGTGCCAGCAGCAGAGGGGGCTCCTCTGGAAACACCATATATTTT. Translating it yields CASSRGGSSGNTIYF.

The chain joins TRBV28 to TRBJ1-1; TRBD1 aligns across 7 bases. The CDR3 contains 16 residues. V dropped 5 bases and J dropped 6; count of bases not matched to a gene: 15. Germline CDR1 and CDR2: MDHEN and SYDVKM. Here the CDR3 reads CASSPGTAPSPPEAFF. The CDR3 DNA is TGTGCCAGCAGTCCCGGGACAGCCCCGTCCCCTCCTGAAGCTTTCTTT.

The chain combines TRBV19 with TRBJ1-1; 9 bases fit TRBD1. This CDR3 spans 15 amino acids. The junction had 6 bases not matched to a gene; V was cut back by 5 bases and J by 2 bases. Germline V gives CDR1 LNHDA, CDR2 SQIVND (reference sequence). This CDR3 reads CASSLPGQGNTEAFF. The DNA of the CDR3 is TGTGCCAGTAGTTTGCCGGGACAGGGAAACACTGAAGCTTTCTTT.

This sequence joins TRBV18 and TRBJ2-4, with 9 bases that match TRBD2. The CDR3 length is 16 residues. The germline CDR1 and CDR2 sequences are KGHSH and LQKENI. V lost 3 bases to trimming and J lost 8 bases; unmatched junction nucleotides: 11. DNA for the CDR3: TGTGCCAGCTCACCGGTAATAGCGGGAGAAGTCGACATTCAGTACTTC. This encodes CASSPVIAGEVDIQYF. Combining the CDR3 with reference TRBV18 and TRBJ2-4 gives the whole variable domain NAGVMQNPRHLVRRRGQEARLRCSPMKGHSHVYWYRQLPEEGLKFMVYLQKENIIDESGMPKERFSAEFPKEGPSILRIQQVVRGDSAAYFCASSPVIAGEVDIQYFGAGTRLSVL.

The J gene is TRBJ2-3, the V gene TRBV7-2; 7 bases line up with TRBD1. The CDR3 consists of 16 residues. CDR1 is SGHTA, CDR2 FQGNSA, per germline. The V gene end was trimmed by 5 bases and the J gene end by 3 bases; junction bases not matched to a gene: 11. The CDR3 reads CASSRKGQRFTDTQYF. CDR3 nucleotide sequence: TGTGCCAGCAGCAGAAAGGGACAGCGTTTTACAGATACGCAGTATTTT.

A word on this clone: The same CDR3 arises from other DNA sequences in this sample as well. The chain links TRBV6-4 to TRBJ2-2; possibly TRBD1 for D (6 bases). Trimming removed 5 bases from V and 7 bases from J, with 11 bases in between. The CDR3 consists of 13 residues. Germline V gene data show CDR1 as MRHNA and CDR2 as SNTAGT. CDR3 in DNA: TGTGCCAGCAGTTTGGAACAGGGCGGGGAGCTGTTTTTT. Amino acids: CASSLEQGGELFF.

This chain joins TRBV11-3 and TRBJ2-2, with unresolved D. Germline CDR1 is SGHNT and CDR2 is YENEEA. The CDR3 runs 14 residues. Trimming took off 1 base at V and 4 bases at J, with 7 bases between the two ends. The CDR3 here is CASSLVRSTGELFF. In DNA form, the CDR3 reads TGTGCCAGCAGCTTAGTACGGAGCACCGGGGAGCTGTTTTTT.

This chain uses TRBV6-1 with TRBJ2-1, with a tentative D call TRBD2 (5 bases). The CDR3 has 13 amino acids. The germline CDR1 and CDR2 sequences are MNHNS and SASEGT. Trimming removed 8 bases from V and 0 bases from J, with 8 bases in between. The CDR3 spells CASPGVSYNEQFF. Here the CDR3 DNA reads TGTGCCAGCCCCGGGGTCTCCTACAATGAGCAGTTCTTC.

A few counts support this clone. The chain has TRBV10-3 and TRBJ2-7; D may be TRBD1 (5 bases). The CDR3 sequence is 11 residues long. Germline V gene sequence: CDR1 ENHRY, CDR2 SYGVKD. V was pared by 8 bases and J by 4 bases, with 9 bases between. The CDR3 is CAIGQGYEQYF. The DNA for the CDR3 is TGTGCCATCGGGCAGGGTTACGAGCAGTACTTC.

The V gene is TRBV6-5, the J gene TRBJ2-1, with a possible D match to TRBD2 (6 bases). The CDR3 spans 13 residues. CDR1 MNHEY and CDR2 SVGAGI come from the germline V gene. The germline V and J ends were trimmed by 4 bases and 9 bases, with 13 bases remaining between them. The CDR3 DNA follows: TGTGCCAGCAGTTCCCCTCCCGGGGGTGAGCAGTTCTTC. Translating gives CASSSPPGGEQFF.

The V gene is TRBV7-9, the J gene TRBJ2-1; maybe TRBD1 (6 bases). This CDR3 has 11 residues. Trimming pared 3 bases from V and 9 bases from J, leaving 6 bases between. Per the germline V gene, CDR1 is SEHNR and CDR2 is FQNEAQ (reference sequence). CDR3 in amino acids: CASSLDSEQFF. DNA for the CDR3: TGTGCCAGCAGCTTGGACAGTGAGCAGTTCTTC.

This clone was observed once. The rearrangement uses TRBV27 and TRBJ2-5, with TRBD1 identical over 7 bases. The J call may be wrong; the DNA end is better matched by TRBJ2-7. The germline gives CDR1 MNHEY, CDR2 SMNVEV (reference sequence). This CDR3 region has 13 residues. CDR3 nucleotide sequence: TGTGCCAGCAGTTTAGGGACAGCCTACGAGCAGTACTTC. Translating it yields CASSLGTAYEQYF.

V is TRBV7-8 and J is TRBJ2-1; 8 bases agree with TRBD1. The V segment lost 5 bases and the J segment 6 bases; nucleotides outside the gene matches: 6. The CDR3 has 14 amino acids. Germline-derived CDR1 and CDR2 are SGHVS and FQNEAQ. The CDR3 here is CASSPQGAGNEQFF. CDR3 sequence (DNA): TGTGCCAGCAGCCCCCAGGGGGCTGGCAATGAGCAGTTCTTC.

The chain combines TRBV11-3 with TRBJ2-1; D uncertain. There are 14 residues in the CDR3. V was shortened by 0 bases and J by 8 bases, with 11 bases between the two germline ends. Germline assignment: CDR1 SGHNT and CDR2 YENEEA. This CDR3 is CASSLDLGVDEQFF. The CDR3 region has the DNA TGTGCCAGCAGCTTAGATCTAGGAGTGGATGAGCAGTTCTTC.

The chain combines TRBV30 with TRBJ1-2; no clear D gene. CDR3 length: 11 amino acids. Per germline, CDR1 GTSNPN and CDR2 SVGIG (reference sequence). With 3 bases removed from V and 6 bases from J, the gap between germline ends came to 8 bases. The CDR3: CAWSSLDGYTF. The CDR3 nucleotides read TGTGCCTGGAGCTCGCTAGATGGCTACACCTTC.

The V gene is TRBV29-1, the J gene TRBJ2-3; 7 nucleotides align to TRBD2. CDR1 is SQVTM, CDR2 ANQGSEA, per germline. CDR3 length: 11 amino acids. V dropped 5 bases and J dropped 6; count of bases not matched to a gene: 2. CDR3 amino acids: CSVQGGDTQYF. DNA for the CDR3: TGCAGCGTTCAGGGAGGGGATACGCAGTATTTT.

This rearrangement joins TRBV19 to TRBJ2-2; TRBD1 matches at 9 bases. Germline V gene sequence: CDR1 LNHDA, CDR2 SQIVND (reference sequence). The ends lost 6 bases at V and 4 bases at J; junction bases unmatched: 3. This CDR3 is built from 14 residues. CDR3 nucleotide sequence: TGTGCCAGTAGACAGGGGGCGGGCACCGGGGAGCTGTTTTTT. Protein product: CASRQGAGTGELFF.